This T cell receptor beta chain was documented in a study of CD8 T cells in ankylosing spondylitis. Overall study findings and caveats: Seemingly distinctive of ankylosing spondylitis blood was a TCR beta motif formed by eight highly homologous variants. With a CD8+ phenotype, disease-linked clones were relatively rare in peripheral blood. Disease-associated clones were reportedly significantly overrepresented in matched ankylosing spondylitis synovial fluid.

As to this clonotype: Its antigen remains unidentified.

TCRdb called the 5' RACE reads again in MiXCR, with one record for every CDR3 protein. The sample includes about 89,000 distinct CDR3 sequences, roughly 27% of them seen just once. After removal of 7 bases from V and 7 bases from J, the junction contained 11 bases not matched to a gene. The CDR3 spans 15 residues. The material sequenced was blood, either unsorted or a sorted T cell fraction (not recorded which). The rearrangement joins TRBV12-3 or TRBV12-4 to TRBJ2-2, with 8 bases that match TRBD1. The source of this sequence is a male donor with ankylosing spondylitis or in good health (not recorded which). The CDR3 is CASILRGLFGGELFF. The CDR3 DNA is TGTGCCAGCATTCTCAGGGGGCTGTTTGGCGGGGAGCTGTTTTTT.